The rows below give T cell receptor beta chains drawn from one sample of a study of CD8 T cells in ankylosing spondylitis. TCRdb itself ran the 5' RACE reads through MiXCR, one entry per CDR3 protein. The sample holds approximately 100,000 distinct CDR3 sequences, over 6.5% seen once. Sequenced: blood, either unsorted or a sorted T cell fraction (not recorded which). The receptors shown here come from a male donor with ankylosing spondylitis or in good health (not recorded which). Both conserved end residues are part of each CDR3. Rows may omit the clone size; those that give it use once, few, many or a size class.

v_gene: TRBV18
j_gene: TRBJ2-1
abundance: few
CDR3aa: CASSHGRLAGGNEQFF

v_gene: TRBV2
j_gene: TRBJ2-7
abundance: many
CDR3aa: CASVPRWGFYEQYF

v_gene: TRBV20-1
j_gene: TRBJ2-3
abundance: many
CDR3aa: CSARAEEGTQYF

v_gene: TRBV4-1
j_gene: TRBJ1-2
abundance: few
CDR3aa: CASSQAQGVYGYTF

v_gene: TRBV24-1
j_gene: TRBJ2-1
abundance: many
CDR3aa: CATSVGSGGRNEQFF

v_gene: TRBV7-2
j_gene: TRBJ2-7
abundance: many
CDR3aa: CASSLGIAYEQYF

v_gene: TRBV9
j_gene: TRBJ1-2
abundance: many
CDR3aa: CASSPGATGGLYGYTF

v_gene: TRBV5-1
j_gene: TRBJ2-2
abundance: many
CDR3aa: CASSLRSDGGLSTGELFF

v_gene: TRBV25-1
j_gene: TRBJ1-6
abundance: many
CDR3aa: CASSEGTNSPLHF

v_gene: TRBV12-3/TRBV12-4
j_gene: TRBJ2-7
abundance: many
CDR3aa: CASSWEGSYEQYF

v_gene: TRBV12-3/TRBV12-4
j_gene: TRBJ2-1
abundance: many
CDR3aa: CASSPLGTEQFF

v_gene: TRBV5-1
j_gene: TRBJ2-1
abundance: NA
CDR3aa: CASSPITGYEFF

v_gene: TRBV5-1
j_gene: TRBJ2-1
abundance: many
CDR3aa: CASSLTSGFDNEQFF

v_gene: TRBV2
j_gene: TRBJ1-1
abundance: many
CDR3aa: CASSRGARDTEAFF

v_gene: TRBV3-1
j_gene: TRBJ2-1
abundance: few
CDR3aa: CASTWTSGSNEQFF

v_gene: TRBV7-2
j_gene: TRBJ2-2
abundance: NA
CDR3aa: CASSINRANTGELFF

v_gene: TRBV6-2/TRBV6-3
j_gene: TRBJ2-1
abundance: NA
CDR3aa: CASSYSKGGELNEQFF

v_gene: TRBV7-6
j_gene: TRBJ1-4
abundance: many
CDR3aa: CASRPRQGFEKLFF

v_gene: TRBV19
j_gene: TRBJ1-5
abundance: NA
CDR3aa: CASRTGTGDHQPQHF

v_gene: TRBV4-2
j_gene: TRBJ1-1
abundance: many
CDR3aa: CASSQDQGRLMNTEAFF

v_gene: TRBV20-1
j_gene: TRBJ2-7
abundance: NA
CDR3aa: CSARARGGEQYF

v_gene: TRBV25-1
j_gene: TRBJ2-1
abundance: many
CDR3aa: CASSPEGGNEQFF

v_gene: TRBV4-3
j_gene: TRBJ2-7
abundance: NA
CDR3aa: CASSQEAGWAYEQYF

v_gene: TRBV5-6
j_gene: TRBJ2-1
abundance: NA
CDR3aa: CASSSDPRNSYNEQFF

v_gene: TRBV9
j_gene: TRBJ1-1
abundance: many
CDR3aa: CASSSSRMNTEAFF

v_gene: TRBV5-1
j_gene: TRBJ2-7
abundance: NA
CDR3aa: CASSRTSGRAYEQYF

v_gene: TRBV7-9
j_gene: TRBJ2-7
abundance: NA
CDR3aa: CASSLATDYEQYF

v_gene: TRBV7-9
j_gene: TRBJ2-2
abundance: many
CDR3aa: CASSLLPRELFF

v_gene: TRBV7-9
j_gene: TRBJ1-4
abundance: many
CDR3aa: CASSLRAAPNEKLFF

v_gene: TRBV11-2
j_gene: TRBJ2-7
abundance: many
CDR3aa: CASSLDRVADEQYF

v_gene: TRBV19
j_gene: TRBJ2-7
abundance: many
CDR3aa: CASSIGQGKIYEQYF

v_gene: TRBV3-1
j_gene: TRBJ2-1
abundance: many
CDR3aa: CASSQAGTSIYNEQFF

v_gene: TRBV7-2
j_gene: TRBJ1-1
abundance: many
CDR3aa: CASSLEAGGLTEAFF

v_gene: TRBV4-2
j_gene: TRBJ2-7
abundance: NA
CDR3aa: CASSPTDRRYEQYF

v_gene: TRBV7-2
j_gene: NA
abundance: once
CDR3aa: CASWWVAGASTDTQHF

v_gene: TRBV5-1
j_gene: TRBJ2-1
abundance: many
CDR3aa: CASSEPSYNEQFF

v_gene: TRBV7-8
j_gene: TRBJ2-7
abundance: many
CDR3aa: CASSLNDRERGRYEQYF

v_gene: TRBV12-3/TRBV12-4
j_gene: TRBJ1-6
abundance: many
CDR3aa: CASSLGSYNSPLHF

v_gene: TRBV25-1
j_gene: TRBJ2-1
abundance: few
CDR3aa: CASGEGGNNEQFF

v_gene: TRBV11-3
j_gene: TRBJ1-1
abundance: NA
CDR3aa: CASRQTGHTEAFF

v_gene: TRBV10-3
j_gene: TRBJ2-1
abundance: many
CDR3aa: CAISGGSSGYNEQFF

v_gene: TRBV7-2
j_gene: TRBJ2-1
abundance: many
CDR3aa: CASSLKGGGYNEQFF

v_gene: TRBV5-1
j_gene: TRBJ2-1
abundance: few
CDR3aa: CASSLPQGGRENEQFF

v_gene: TRBV6-5
j_gene: TRBJ2-1
abundance: many
CDR3aa: CASSRGAYEQFF

v_gene: TRBV28
j_gene: TRBJ1-3
abundance: many
CDR3aa: CASTPPLGQGDPGNTIYF

v_gene: TRBV5-6
j_gene: TRBJ2-2
abundance: NA
CDR3aa: CASSPADRGHTGELFF